This T cell receptor beta chain was sequenced during a study of blood T cell repertoires in COVID-19. Method: immunoSEQ multiplex PCR; TCRdb's copy keeps in-frame clones and lacks some. This sample has over 450,000 clones; approximately 89% occur once, and the top ten carry roughly 0.9%. The clonotype comes from a young man with COVID-19, enrolled during active disease. Sequencing was performed on peripheral blood.

For the CDR3, the DNA is TGTGCCAGCGGTTACAGGGGAAACACCGGGGAGCTGTTTTTT. Encoded protein: CASGYRGNTGELFF. This sequence joins TRBV5-5 and TRBJ2-2, with 7 nucleotides matching TRBD1. After removal of 7 bases from V and 2 bases from J, the junction contained 5 bases not matched to a gene. CDR3 length: 14 residues. Germline V lookup: CDR1 SGHKS, CDR2 YYEKEE (reference sequence).